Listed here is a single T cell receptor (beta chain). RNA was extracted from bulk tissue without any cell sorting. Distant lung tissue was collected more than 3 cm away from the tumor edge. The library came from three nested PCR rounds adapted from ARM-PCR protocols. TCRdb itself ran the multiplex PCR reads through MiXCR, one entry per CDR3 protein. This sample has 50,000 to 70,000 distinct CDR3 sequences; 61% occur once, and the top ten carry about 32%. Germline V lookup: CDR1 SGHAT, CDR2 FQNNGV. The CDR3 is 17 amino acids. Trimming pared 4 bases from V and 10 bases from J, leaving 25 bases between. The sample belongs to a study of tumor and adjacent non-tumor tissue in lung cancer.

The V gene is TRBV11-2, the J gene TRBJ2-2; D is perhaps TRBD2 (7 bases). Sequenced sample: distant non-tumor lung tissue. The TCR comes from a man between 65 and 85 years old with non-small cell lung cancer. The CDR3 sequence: CASSSTRFLVGGAELFF. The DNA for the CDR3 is TGTGCCAGCAGCTCAACACGTTTTCTAGTGGGGGGGGCGGAGCTGTTTTTT.